This TCR beta chain was profiled in a study of OX40 agonist ivuxolimab in advanced cancers. In the study overall: Two cutaneous melanoma patients and one hepatocellular carcinoma patient, three in all, had partial responses.

With regard to this clone: The antigen remains unidentified.

The CDR3 covers 12 residues. Germline CDR1 is SNHLY and CDR2 is FYNNEI. Trimming took off 5 bases at V and 8 bases at J, with 10 bases between the two ends. Study-level findings and limits: Clonal expansion by week 6 occurred in CD4+ and CD8+ blood T cells (at 0.1 to 3.0 mg/kg). There were, on average, more expanded clones in CD8+ T cells than in CD4+.

Samples were taken at baseline and on day 1 of cycles 4 and 7. TCRdb keeps only in-frame clones here, not all; method: immunoSEQ multiplex PCR. The profile shows around 63,000 clones, approximately 90% of them singletons. This receptor was taken from an adult with an advanced solid tumor such as melanoma, head and neck, liver or kidney cancer. The specimen comprised CD4+ or CD8+ T cells sorted from blood, sampled in a trial of the OX40 agonist ivuxolimab. The V gene is TRBV2, the J gene TRBJ1-5; D is unresolved. The CDR3 nucleotides are TGTGCCAGCAGTCAGATGGTGGAGCCCCAGCATTTT. It translates to CASSQMVEPQHF.